This is a list of T cell receptor beta chains from one sample in a study of molecular identifiers for immune sequencing clone quantification. One entry per CDR3 protein, called by TCRdb with MiXCR from the PCR reads. The sample shows thousands of distinct CDR3 sequences, 35% of them seen only once. The sequenced sample was naive CD8+ T cells from blood, with Jurkat cell RNA spiked in. All receptors come from a human donor in good health. Some libraries in this study had Jurkat cell RNA spiked in. Both conserved end residues are part of each CDR3.

j_call | v_call | cdr3_aa
TRBJ2-5 | TRBV13 | CASSWTSGSPVQETQYF
TRBJ2-3 | TRBV20-1 | CSAEIADSTDTQYF
TRBJ1-4 | TRBV12-3/TRBV12-4 | CASSLGDDLGANEKLFF
TRBJ1-4 | TRBV7-9 | CASSLPTGGTNEKLFF
TRBJ1-1 | TRBV7-6 | CASRPPVGTGGRRYTEAFF
TRBJ2-7 | TRBV28 | CASSLWQGGTYEQYF
TRBJ1-1 | TRBV19 | CASSLPGPGIAFF
TRBJ1-2 | TRBV7-2 | CASSLALTGRFVGYTF
TRBJ2-7 | TRBV14 | CASSPTSYEQYF
TRBJ2-7 | TRBV10-1 | CASSGSKGRAYEQNF
TRBJ2-1 | TRBV6-2/TRBV6-3 | CASSYVAGGPYNEQFF
TRBJ2-7 | TRBV28 | CASSPRVTNPYEQYF
TRBJ2-1 | TRBV29-1 | CSGGPGAGLNEQFF
TRBJ2-3 | TRBV12-3/TRBV12-4 | CASRGDSGPQYF
TRBJ2-7 | TRBV7-2 | CASSLGGPAYEQYF
TRBJ2-5 | TRBV5-6 | CASSLGLTQTYQEPPYF
TRBJ1-5 | TRBV23-1 | CASSGEGDQPQHF
TRBJ2-4 | TRBV28 | CASSFPLGLAKNIQYF
TRBJ2-5 | TRBV6-5 | CASRRAGGPRLESQYF
TRBJ2-2 | TRBV5-3 | CAGFDRLDTGELFF
TRBJ2-7 | TRBV28 | CASRRNKLPSGKEQYF
TRBJ2-3 | TRBV7-6 | CASSLTGQGRDTQYF
TRBJ2-7 | TRBV15 | CATSREVGQVHEQYF
TRBJ2-1 | TRBV14 | CASSQALVHEQFF
TRBJ2-6 | TRBV29-1 | CSVVTGANVLTF
TRBJ2-7 | TRBV7-9 | CASRTWEQYF
TRBJ2-2 | TRBV3-1 | CASSEEGTTGELFF
TRBJ2-7 | TRBV11-2 | CASTTRDSSYEQYF
TRBJ2-2 | TRBV6-6 | CASSYRGGDTGELFF
TRBJ2-3 | TRBV5-1 | CASSLVSGVFTDTQYF
TRBJ2-3 | TRBV21-1 | CASSRRLAGGGTDTQYF
TRBJ2-7 | TRBV20-1 | CSARPDTNYEQYF
TRBJ2-3 | TRBV7-2 | CASSLAGAYFSTDTQYF
TRBJ2-1 | TRBV19 | CASSSREYLGEQLF
TRBJ2-7 | TRBV10-3 | CAISDPDRGRYEQYF
TRBJ2-4 | TRBV28 | CASNSPSGKGYIQYF
TRBJ1-5 | TRBV5-6 | CASSEASTPNQPQHF
TRBJ2-3 | TRBV27 | CASSSGSGTGTGQYF
TRBJ1-4 | TRBV20-1 | CSARVWQGEVGYEKLFF
TRBJ2-6 | TRBV11-2 | CASSLFPGASKSGANVLTF
TRBJ2-2 | TRBV6-1 | CASSGDTGELIF
TRBJ2-3 | TRBV5-4 | CASSGHCQDTQYF
TRBJ1-5 | TRBV6-2/TRBV6-3 | CASSLRKNLLNQPQHF
TRBJ2-7 | TRBV6-5 | CASSYLAAGYEQYF
TRBJ2-3 | TRBV20-1 | CSARGPLADDPTDTQYF
TRBJ2-7 | TRBV4-3 | CASSQGMGAEQYF
TRBJ2-1 | TRBV4-2 | CASSQGLASGEQFF
TRBJ1-4 | TRBV28 | CASSRHTNRGPGKLFF
TRBJ1-5 | TRBV5-6 | CASSPAGSQSNQPQHF
TRBJ2-3 | TRBV24-1 | CATSEPNSDRATDTQYF
TRBJ2-2 | TRBV25-1 | CASSEGGEGLAGDTGELFF